This TCR beta chain comes out of a study of cytomegalovirus exposure and HLA in healthy donors. Study results and limitations: It was likely that a cluster of highly shared sequence variants was a sequencing artifact.

CDR3 size: 13 residues. Germline V gene lookup returns CDR1 MNHEY and CDR2 SVGAGI. As regards this clone: Its antigen is not identified. An end of the junction differs from the germline gene, which may be a read error. The sample has other DNA sequences that encode this CDR3 too.

Both 60 Vbeta primers and 13 Jbeta primers went into the PCR. The method was immunoSEQ multiplex PCR; TCRdb's version includes in-frame clones alone and lacks a portion of them. The sample yields some 190,000 clones, around 88% seen once. The material sequenced was PBMCs. The rearrangement links TRBV6-5 to TRBJ1-2; 9 nucleotides agree with TRBD1. The sequence was collected from a man between 40 and 49 years old in good health and CMV-seropositive. The CDR3 region has the DNA TGTGCCAGCGGGGACAGGGAGGAATATGGCTATACCTTC. Residues: CASGDREEYGYTF.